The rows below give T cell receptor beta chains drawn from one sample of a study of blood T cells in healthy people across ages. One entry per CDR3 protein results from TCRdb running MiXCR on the 5' RACE reads. Among 710,000 or so distinct CDR3 sequences, roughly 32% were seen once, and the ten largest hold 15% to 19%. Sequenced: blood. Receptor source: a woman older than 75 in good health. Each CDR3 is given with its conserved first and last residue. D genes are given only for firm matches. Clone size is stated in some rows and not others, as once, few, many or a class when expanded.

v_call,clone_size,j_call,d_call,cdr3_aa,cdr3_nt
TRBV7-9,many,TRBJ1-2,-,CASSLLISESGGYTF,TGTGCCAGCAGCTTATTAATATCGGAATCGGGAGGCTACACCTTC
TRBV20-1,many,TRBJ2-5,-,CSAPGLYRTQYF,TGCAGTGCTCCGGGACTTTACCGGACCCAGTACTTC
TRBV5-6,few,TRBJ1-4,TRBD1,CASSLGVRGLEKLFF,TGTGCCAGCAGCTTGGGCGTCAGGGGGCTTGAAAAACTGTTTTTT
TRBV29-1,many,TRBJ2-5,-,CSVVPGQETQYF,TGCAGCGTTGTCCCAGGGCAAGAGACCCAGTACTTC
TRBV30,-,TRBJ1-1,TRBD1,CAWSIYRGGTEAFF,TGTGCCTGGAGTATCTACAGGGGAGGCACTGAAGCTTTCTTT
TRBV5-6,-,TRBJ1-2,-,CASSLTGPTNPYGYTF,TGTGCCAGCAGCTTGACCGGGCCTACCAACCCCTATGGCTACACCTTC
TRBV5-4,many,TRBJ1-1,-,CASSPLRGEAFF,TGTGCCAGCAGCCCCCTCAGGGGAGAAGCTTTCTTT
TRBV5-5,many,TRBJ1-2,TRBD1,CASSSLRTGGYTF,TGTGCCAGCAGCTCCCTTCGGACAGGTGGCTACACCTTC
TRBV7-2,-,TRBJ1-3,TRBD1,CASSQQGSGNTTYF,TGTGCCAGCAGTCAACAGGGGTCAGGAAACACCACATATTTT
TRBV5-1,-,TRBJ2-2,-,CASNGGLGNTGELFF,TGCGCCAGCAACGGGGGGCTCGGGAACACCGGGGAACTGTTTTTT
TRBV12-3/TRBV12-4,once,TRBJ2-5,TRBD2,CASTLSAGGFQETQYF,TGTGCCAGCACCCTGAGCGCGGGAGGGTTCCAAGAGACCCAGTACTTC
TRBV28,many,TRBJ1-1,TRBD1,CASRAPGGGNTEAFF,TGTGCCAGCAGGGCCCCAGGGGGCGGGAACACTGAAGCTTTCTTT
TRBV6-1,-,TRBJ1-1,-,CASSETTVSFTEAFF,TGTGCCAGCAGTGAGACGACAGTCAGTTTCACTGAAGCTTTCTTT
TRBV25-1,many,TRBJ2-7,TRBD2,CASSSLGGAVYEQYF,TGTGCCAGCAGTTCTCTCGGGGGGGCGGTCTACGAGCAGTACTTC